This T cell receptor (beta chain) was sequenced during a study of blood T cell repertoires in COVID-19. V lost 0 bases and J 4 bases, leaving 12 bases between the germline ends. Germline CDR1 and CDR2: MGHRA and YSYEKL. This CDR3 is built from 15 residues. Sequenced by immunoSEQ multiplex PCR; TCRdb stores in-frame clones only, minus some. Among about 70,000 clones listed, approximately 86% were seen once. This TCR was recovered from a human donor in a cohort sampled during active COVID-19. The sequenced sample was peripheral blood. The chain uses TRBV4-1 and TRBJ2-5, with D unresolved. DNA for the CDR3: TGCGCCAGCAGCCAAGAATTCCCTAGTCGAGAGACCCAGTACTTC. It encodes CASSQEFPSRETQYF.